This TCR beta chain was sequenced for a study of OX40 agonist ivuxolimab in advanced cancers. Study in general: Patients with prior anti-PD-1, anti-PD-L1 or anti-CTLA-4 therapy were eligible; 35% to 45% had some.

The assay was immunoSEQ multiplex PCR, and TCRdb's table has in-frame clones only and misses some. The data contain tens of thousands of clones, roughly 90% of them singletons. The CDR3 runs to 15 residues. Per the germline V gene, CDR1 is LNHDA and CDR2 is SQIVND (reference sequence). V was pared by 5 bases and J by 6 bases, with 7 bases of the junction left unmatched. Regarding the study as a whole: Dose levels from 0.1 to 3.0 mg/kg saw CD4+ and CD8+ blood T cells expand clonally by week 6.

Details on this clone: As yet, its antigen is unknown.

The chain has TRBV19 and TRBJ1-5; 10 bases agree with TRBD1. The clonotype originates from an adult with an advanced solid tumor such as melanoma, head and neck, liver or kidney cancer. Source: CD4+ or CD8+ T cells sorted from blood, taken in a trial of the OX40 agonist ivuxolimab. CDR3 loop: CASSQIGTGVQPQHF. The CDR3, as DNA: TGTGCCAGTAGTCAAATTGGGACAGGGGTTCAGCCCCAGCATTTT. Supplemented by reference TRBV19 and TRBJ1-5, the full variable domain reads DGGITQSPKYLFRKEGQNVTLSCEQNLNHDAMYWYRQDPGQGLRLIYYSQIVNDFQKGDIAEGYSVSREKKESFPLTVTSAQKNPTAFYLCASSQIGTGVQPQHFGDGTRLSIL.